The clone carrying this TCR beta chain was observed once. Its antigen is unknown. This sample stems from a study of long-term antiretroviral therapy in people with HIV. General observations from the study: Data on ART adherence, viral resistance or therapy changes were unavailable.

Germline V CDR1 and CDR2: SEHNR, FQNEAQ (reference sequence). V shed 4 bases and J shed 5 bases, with 8 bases lying between them. The CDR3 is made up of 12 amino acids. The authors ran the immunoSEQ assay, v3.0, at survey level. Some clones are missing from TCRdb's copy, which holds only in-frame ones; the method was immunoSEQ multiplex PCR. The sample lists roughly 16,000 clones; approximately 94% were seen once. The V gene is TRBV7-9, the J gene TRBJ1-1; D gene ambiguous. This TCR was recovered from a woman in her forties or fifties with HIV. This sample comprised unsorted PBMCs, obtained about 6 years after starting antiretroviral therapy. DNA for the CDR3: TGTGCCAGCAGCTCGGCGCTGACTGAAGCTTTCTTT. This sequence encodes CASSSALTEAFF.